A single sample gave rise to the 31 T cell receptor beta chains below, sequenced in a study of beta chain features in type 1 diabetes. The entirety of the isolated RNA underwent reverse transcription, so expressed TCRB transcripts were sequenced. Sequencing used immunoSEQ multiplex PCR; TCRdb keeps in-frame clones, though not all of them. The sample yields a few hundred thousand clones, around 20% seen once. Sequencing input: naive CD4+ T cells from blood. The source is a woman under 30 in good health.

This sequence joins TRBV9 and TRBJ2-1; weak D call: TRBD2 (7 bases). The germline V and J ends were trimmed by 4 bases and 1 base, with 15 bases remaining between them. Germline CDR1 SGDLS, CDR2 YYNGEE. The CDR3 extends over 16 amino acids. The CDR3 coding sequence is TGTGCCAGCAGCCCCTCTAGGGGGGGGTCCTACAATGAGCAGTTCTTC. Its translation is CASSPSRGGSYNEQFF.

This clone was observed a handful of times. The gene calls are TRBV7-3 and TRBJ2-7, with TRBD1 matching 7 bases. This CDR3 comprises 12 residues. J was trimmed by 7 bases and V by 5 bases; bases with no gene match: 5. CDR1 SGHTA and CDR2 FQGTGA come from the germline V gene. DNA for the CDR3: TGTGCCAGCAGCACGGGACAGCTGGAGCAGTACTTC. Translation: CASSTGQLEQYF. Full variable domain (missing parts from reference TRBV7-3 and TRBJ2-7): GAGVSQTPSNKVTEKGKYVELRCDPISGHTALYWYRQSLGQGPEFLIYFQGTGAADDSGLPNDRFFAVRPEGSVSTLKIQRTERGDSAVYLCASSTGQLEQYFGPGTRLTVT.

The chain carries TRBV18 and TRBJ1-1, with D possibly TRBD1 on 6 matching bases. Trimming took 1 base from V and 4 from J, leaving 7 bases between them. In germline, CDR1 is KGHSH, CDR2 LQKENI. The CDR3 consists of 13 residues. CDR3 loop: CASSPRGLTEAFF. The CDR3 nucleotides are TGTGCCAGCTCACCACGGGGGCTCACTGAAGCTTTCTTT. The entire variable domain, with the rest obtained from reference TRBV18 and TRBJ1-1, is as follows: NAGVMQNPRHLVRRRGQEARLRCSPMKGHSHVYWYRQLPEEGLKFMVYLQKENIIDESGMPKERFSAEFPKEGPSILRIQQVVRGDSAAYFCASSPRGLTEAFFGQGTRLTVV.

This clone was counted only a few times. The chain carries TRBV19 and TRBJ2-1; a weak D match, TRBD2 (7 bases). Trimming took off 5 bases at V and 8 bases at J, with 13 bases between the two ends. The CDR3 has 13 residues. CDR1 and CDR2 from the germline V gene are LNHDA and SQIVND (reference sequence). The CDR3 nucleotides read TGTGCCAGTAGTCAACAAGGGGGGGATGAGCAGTTCTTC. It codes for CASSQQGGDEQFF. Variable domain in full (rest from reference TRBV19 and TRBJ2-1): DGGITQSPKYLFRKEGQNVTLSCEQNLNHDAMYWYRQDPGQGLRLIYYSQIVNDFQKGDIAEGYSVSREKKESFPLTVTSAQKNPTAFYLCASSQQGGDEQFFGPGTRLTVL.

Only a few counts were recorded for this clone. The chain has TRBV2 and TRBJ1-2, with D possibly TRBD1 on 5 matching bases. The CDR3 spans 14 residues. Per germline, CDR1 SNHLY and CDR2 FYNNEI. V was cut by 1 base and J by 4 bases, with 10 bases left in between. The CDR3 protein is CASSEGGLLYGYTF. The CDR3 nucleotides read TGTGCCAGCAGTGAAGGGGGACTCCTCTATGGCTACACCTTC.

The chain uses TRBV29-1 and TRBJ2-5, with TRBD2 identical over 13 bases. CDR1 and CDR2 from the germline V gene are SQVTM and ANQGSEA. Losses at the gene ends were 6 bases for V and 5 bases for J; bases not matched to a gene: 9. CDR3 length equals 15 residues. CDR3 in amino acids: CSVPTSGRSLETQYF. CDR3 nucleotides: TGCAGCGTCCCGACTAGCGGGAGGTCCTTGGAGACCCAGTACTTC.

V and J are TRBV5-6 and TRBJ2-7; D call uncertain. Germline V CDR1 and CDR2: SGHDT, YYEEEE. Trimming shortened V by 2 bases and J by 3 bases, and 6 bases separated the two germline ends. This CDR3 region has 12 residues. In DNA, the CDR3 is TGTGCCAGCAGCTTCAGGTACTACGAGCAGTACTTC. Translation gives CASSFRYYEQYF.

This clone was observed a few times. The chain employs TRBV30 and TRBJ1-1, with D unclear. The germline V gene has CDR1 GTSNPN and CDR2 SVGIG (reference sequence). The V gene lost 1 base and the J gene lost 0 bases, with 12 bases spanning the gap. CDR3 length equals 15 residues. The CDR3 DNA reads TGTGCCTGGAGTGCCCCCGGGAGCATGAACACTGAAGCTTTCTTT. Protein sequence: CAWSAPGSMNTEAFF.

This clone has only a few counts. This chain uses TRBV2 with TRBJ1-1; D gene uncertain. In germline, CDR1 is SNHLY, CDR2 FYNNEI. The CDR3 loop spans 11 amino acids. Trimming pared 4 bases from V and 3 bases from J, leaving 3 bases between. The CDR3 here is CASSVYTEAFF. In nucleotides, the CDR3 is TGTGCCAGCAGTGTATACACTGAAGCTTTCTTT.

This chain connects TRBV4-1 to TRBJ2-1; TRBD1 agrees at 8 bases. The CDR3 consists of 17 residues. Germline loops: CDR1 MGHRA, CDR2 YSYEKL. V shed 1 base and J 3 bases; nucleotides not matched to a gene: 8. CDR3 in DNA: TGCGCCAGCAGCCAAGCCGTGGACAGGGCGTACTACAATGAGCAGTTCTTC. Translating gives CASSQAVDRAYYNEQFF.

This clone was detected a few times. The chain links TRBV7-9 to TRBJ2-7; TRBD1 is a possible D gene (7 bases). The V and J ends lost 5 bases and 0 bases respectively, with 17 bases between them. In germline, CDR1 is SEHNR, CDR2 FQNEAQ (reference sequence). The CDR3 loop spans 16 amino acids. The CDR3 sequence: CASSPRQGLSSYEQYF. CDR3 in DNA: TGTGCCAGCAGCCCGCGACAGGGACTTAGCTCCTACGAGCAGTACTTC.

The genes are TRBV30 and TRBJ2-3; TRBD1 matches at 7 bases. The CDR3 covers 13 residues. J gave up 6 bases and V 4 bases, and 7 bases lay outside the gene matches. Per the germline V gene, CDR1 is GTSNPN and CDR2 is SVGIG (reference sequence). The CDR3 nucleotides are TGTGCCTGGAATCGACAGGGCCGCGATACGCAGTATTTT. Encoded protein: CAWNRQGRDTQYF. The full variable domain, rest sourced from reference TRBV30 and TRBJ2-3, is SQTIHQWPATLVQPVGSPLSLECTVEGTSNPNLYWYRQAAGRGLQLLFYSVGIGQISSEVPQNLSASRPQDRQFILSSKKLLLSDSGFYLCAWNRQGRDTQYFGPGTRLTVL.

This clone was observed a handful of times. This rearrangement joins TRBV10-3 to TRBJ2-5; no firm D call. The CDR3 loop spans 13 amino acids. The germline gives CDR1 ENHRY, CDR2 SYGVKD. Trimming shortened V by 10 bases and J by 2 bases, and 14 bases separated the two germline ends. CDR3 DNA: TGTGCCACCGTTAGTCCAGGACAAGAGACCCAGTACTTC. It yields the protein CATVSPGQETQYF.

This rearrangement joins TRBV5-1 to TRBJ2-7; the match to TRBD1 covers 8 bases. Trimming at V came to 4 bases and at J to 4 bases, leaving 7 bases not matched to a gene. CDR3 length: 14 residues. In germline, CDR1 is SGHRS, CDR2 YFSETQ. CDR3 nucleotides: TGCGCCAGCAGCCCGGGACAGGAAGGATACGAGCAGTACTTC. The encoded protein is CASSPGQEGYEQYF.

This clone was observed a handful of times. J is TRBJ1-1 and V is TRBV30; D may be TRBD1 (5 bases). The V end was cut by 0 bases, the J end by 3 bases, with 11 bases between. This CDR3 contains 14 residues. The germline V gene has CDR1 GTSNPN and CDR2 SVGIG (reference sequence). In DNA form, the CDR3 reads TGTGCCTGGAGTGTACCAGGGATCGACACTGAAGCTTTCTTT. This gives the protein CAWSVPGIDTEAFF.

V usage is TRBV7-2 and J usage is TRBJ2-3; a weak D match, TRBD2 (5 bases). This CDR3 is built from 16 residues. V was pared by 5 bases and J by 0 bases, with 15 bases between. Germline V gene lookup returns CDR1 SGHTA and CDR2 FQGNSA. The CDR3 DNA sequence: TGTGCCAGCAGCCCGACCAGCGGATCAAGCACAGATACGCAGTATTTT. It is translated as CASSPTSGSSTDTQYF.

The V and J genes are TRBV7-6 and TRBJ2-5; a weak D match, TRBD2 (6 bases). Germline-derived CDR1 and CDR2 are SGHVS and FNYEAQ. There are 13 residues in the CDR3. V dropped 4 bases and J dropped 4 bases, with 10 bases sitting between them. Written as DNA, the CDR3 is TGTGCCAGCAGCTCTGGTAGCGGAGAGACCCAGTACTTC. Translated, it gives CASSSGSGETQYF.

In its sample, this clone was seen a few times. The rearrangement links TRBV29-1 to TRBJ1-1; D remains unclear. CDR1 and CDR2 (germline): SQVTM, ANQGSEA. V was pared by 4 bases and J by 1 base, with 7 bases between. CDR3 length: 12 amino acids. The CDR3 loop reads CSVVRRNTEAFF. In DNA form, the CDR3 reads TGCAGCGTTGTCAGGCGGAACACTGAAGCTTTCTTT.

This clone came up a few times. This rearrangement joins TRBV5-1 to TRBJ2-5; a possible D gene is TRBD1 (6 bases). Germline assignment: CDR1 SGHRS and CDR2 YFSETQ. V was clipped by 4 bases and J by 5 bases, with 15 bases between them. The CDR3 extends over 14 amino acids. Written as DNA, the CDR3 is TGCGCCAGCAGCCCGGGGACACCCGGGGAGACCCAGTACTTC. Translated: CASSPGTPGETQYF.

In this sample, this clone turned up a few times. This sequence joins TRBV30 and TRBJ2-3; TRBD1 might be the D (6 bases). Germline CDR1 and CDR2: GTSNPN and SVGIG (reference sequence). This CDR3 is built from 14 residues. Trimming took 2 bases from V and 1 from J, leaving 10 bases between them. The CDR3 spells CAWSRTARTDTQYF. The CDR3 nucleotides are TGTGCCTGGAGTAGGACAGCCCGCACAGATACGCAGTATTTT.

This clone has only a few counts. This sequence joins TRBV10-3 and TRBJ2-5; D uncertain. Trimming cost V 0 bases and J 1 base, with 9 bases left between them. The CDR3 consists of 15 residues. Germline V gene lookup returns CDR1 ENHRY and CDR2 SYGVKD. CDR3 protein: CAISESVTIQETQYF. The CDR3, as DNA: TGTGCCATCAGTGAGTCGGTTACTATCCAAGAGACCCAGTACTTC.

The chain uses TRBV6-5 and TRBJ1-3; D remains unclear. CDR3 length: 13 amino acids. Germline assignment: CDR1 MNHEY and CDR2 SVGAGI. The V end lost 7 bases, the J end lost 0 bases, and 7 bases lay between the germline ends. The CDR3, as DNA: TGTGCCAGCAAAAGGAGCTCTGGAAACACCATATATTTT. It specifies CASKRSSGNTIYF.

The gene calls are TRBV9 and TRBJ2-5; perhaps TRBD2 as D (5 bases). V gave up 4 bases and J gave up 5 bases, with 12 bases separating them. The CDR3 runs to 13 residues. The germline V gene encodes CDR1 SGDLS and CDR2 YYNGEE. CDR3 nucleotides: TGTGCCAGCAGCCCCGCTGAGGGCGAGACCCAGTACTTC. Translation gives CASSPAEGETQYF. The full variable domain, with the rest looked up from reference TRBV9 and TRBJ2-5, is DSGVTQTPKHLITATGQRVTLRCSPRSGDLSVYWYQQSLDQGLQFLIQYYNGEERAKGNILERFSAQQFPDLHSELNLSSLELGDSALYFCASSPAEGETQYFGPGTRLLVL.

The chain employs TRBV9 and TRBJ1-1; weak D call: TRBD1 (5 bases). The V gene's germline CDR1 is SGDLS and CDR2 YYNGEE. Trimming took 3 bases from V and 1 from J, leaving 13 bases between them. This CDR3 contains 15 residues. The CDR3 sequence: CASSEQERWNTEAFF. In nucleotides, the CDR3 is TGTGCCAGCAGCGAACAGGAGAGGTGGAACACTGAAGCTTTCTTT.

In regard to this clone: Other DNA sequences in this specimen translate into the identical CDR3. The chain joins TRBV5-1 to TRBJ2-1, with 10 bases that match TRBD2. Trimming cost V 0 bases and J 4 bases; bases outside gene matches: 1. Germline V gene lookup returns CDR1 SGHRS and CDR2 YFSETQ. This CDR3 has 15 amino acids. CDR3 amino acids: CASSLASGGYNEQFF. CDR3 DNA sequence: TGCGCCAGCAGCTTGGCTAGCGGGGGTTACAATGAGCAGTTCTTC.

This clone was seen more than once but under ten times. The chain joins TRBV11-2 to TRBJ2-2; weak D call: TRBD1 (5 bases). The CDR3 is made up of 14 amino acids. V was trimmed by 3 bases and J by 1 base, leaving 6 bases between them. Germline loops: CDR1 SGHAT, CDR2 FQNNGV. The DNA of the CDR3 is TGTGCCAGCAGCTTCGACAGGAACACCGGGGAGCTGTTTTTT. Protein: CASSFDRNTGELFF. The variable domain in full, with the rest retrieved from reference TRBV11-2 and TRBJ2-2, is EAGVAQSPRYKIIEKRQSVAFWCNPISGHATLYWYQQILGQGPKLLIQFQNNGVVDDSQLPKDRFSAERLKGVDSTLKIQPAKLEDSAVYLCASSFDRNTGELFFGEGSRLTVL.

V is TRBV6-6 and J is TRBJ2-5; 7 positions agree with TRBD2. V lost 8 bases, J lost 4 bases, and 7 bases stayed unmatched. Germline lookup yields CDR1 MNHNY and CDR2 SVGAGI (reference sequence). The CDR3 is made up of 13 amino acids. In DNA form, the CDR3 reads TGTGCCAGCGGGGCGGGAGTCGTAGAGACCCAGTACTTC. Translated: CASGAGVVETQYF.

This sequence joins TRBV11-2 and TRBJ2-5; TRBD1 is a possible D gene (7 bases). This CDR3 spans 14 amino acids. The ends were cut back, 2 bases at V and 4 bases at J, with 11 bases in the middle. Germline-derived CDR1 and CDR2 are SGHAT and FQNNGV. Here the CDR3 DNA reads TGTGCCAGCAGCTTATGGCAGGGGGGAGAGACCCAGTACTTC. This translates into CASSLWQGGETQYF.

The V gene is TRBV10-3, the J gene TRBJ2-3, with 8 positions matching TRBD2. Looked up from germline, CDR1 is ENHRY and CDR2 is SYGVKD. The CDR3 extends over 13 amino acids. V shed 6 bases, J shed 4 bases, and the junction held 3 bases outside the gene matches. DNA for the CDR3: TGTGCCATCAGGACACTAGCGGCAGATACGCAGTATTTT. It is translated as CAIRTLAADTQYF.

This clone was seen more than once but under ten times. The genes are TRBV15 and TRBJ2-7; D is ambiguous. The CDR3 contains 13 residues. V gave up 0 bases and J gave up 3 bases, with 6 bases separating them. Germline V lookup: CDR1 LNHNV, CDR2 YYDKDF (reference sequence). The CDR3, as DNA: TGTGCCACCAGCAGAGATACTAACTACGAGCAGTACTTC. Protein sequence: CATSRDTNYEQYF. The full variable domain, rest sourced from reference TRBV15 and TRBJ2-7, is DAMVIQNPRYQVTQFGKPVTLSCSQTLNHNVMYWYQQKSSQAPKLLFHYYDKDFNNEADTPDNFQSRRPNTSFCFLDIRSPGLGDTAMYLCATSRDTNYEQYFGPGTRLTVT.

This clone has just a few counts. This chain joins TRBV12-5 and TRBJ1-1; D might be TRBD1 (6 bases). The CDR3 runs to 15 residues. Germline CDR1 is LGHNT and CDR2 is FRNRAP. Trimming shortened V by 5 bases and J by 4 bases, and 17 bases separated the two germline ends. The CDR3 DNA reads as TGTGCTAGTGGTGCCCCAAGGGGGTATCGCACTGAAGCTTTCTTT. This codes for CASGAPRGYRTEAFF.